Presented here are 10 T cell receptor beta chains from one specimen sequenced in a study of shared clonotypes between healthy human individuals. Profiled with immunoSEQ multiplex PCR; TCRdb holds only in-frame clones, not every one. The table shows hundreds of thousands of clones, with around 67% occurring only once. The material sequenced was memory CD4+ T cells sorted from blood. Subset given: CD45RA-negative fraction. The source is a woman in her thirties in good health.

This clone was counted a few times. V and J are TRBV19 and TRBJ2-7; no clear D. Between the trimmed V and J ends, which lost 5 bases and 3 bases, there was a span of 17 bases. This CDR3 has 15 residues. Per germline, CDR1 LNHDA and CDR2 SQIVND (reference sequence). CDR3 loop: CASSPKVAGNYEQYF. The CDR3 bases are TGTGCCAGTAGTCCCAAGGTAGCTGGGAACTACGAGCAGTACTTC. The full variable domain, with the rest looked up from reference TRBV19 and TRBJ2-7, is DGGITQSPKYLFRKEGQNVTLSCEQNLNHDAMYWYRQDPGQGLRLIYYSQIVNDFQKGDIAEGYSVSREKKESFPLTVTSAQKNPTAFYLCASSPKVAGNYEQYFGPGTRLTVT.

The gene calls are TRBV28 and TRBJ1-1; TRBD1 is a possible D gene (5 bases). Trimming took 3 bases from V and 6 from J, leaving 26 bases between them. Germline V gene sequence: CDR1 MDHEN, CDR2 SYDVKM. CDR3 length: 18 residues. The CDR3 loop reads CASSLSLLATPRGAEAFF. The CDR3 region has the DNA TGTGCCAGCAGTTTGTCCCTATTGGCAACTCCTCGAGGGGCTGAAGCTTTCTTT.

The CDR3 protein is CASSLPKNQPQHF. DNA of the CDR3: TGTGCCAGCAGTTTACCGAAAAATCAGCCCCAGCATTTT. The chain is built from TRBV28 and TRBJ1-5, with D unresolved. V was trimmed by 2 bases and J by 4 bases, leaving 6 bases between them. This CDR3 comprises 13 residues. CDR1 and CDR2 from the germline V gene are MDHEN and SYDVKM.

The CDR3 region has the DNA TGTGCCAGCAGTTTAGGAGGGGGTAGCGCTGTCCCCTACAATGAGCAGTTCTTC. Its translation is CASSLGGGSAVPYNEQFF. This chain links TRBV27 with TRBJ2-1, with D tentatively TRBD1 or TRBD2 (6 bases each). Trimming took off 2 bases at V and 2 bases at J, with 19 bases between the two ends. This CDR3 comprises 18 residues. Germline CDR1 reads MNHEY; CDR2 reads SMNVEV (reference sequence).

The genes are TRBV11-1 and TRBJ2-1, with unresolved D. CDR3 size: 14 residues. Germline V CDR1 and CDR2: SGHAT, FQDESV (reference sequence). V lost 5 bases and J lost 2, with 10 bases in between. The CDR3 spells CASSPKRTYNEQFF. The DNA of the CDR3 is TGTGCCAGCAGCCCCAAGAGAACCTACAATGAGCAGTTCTTC.

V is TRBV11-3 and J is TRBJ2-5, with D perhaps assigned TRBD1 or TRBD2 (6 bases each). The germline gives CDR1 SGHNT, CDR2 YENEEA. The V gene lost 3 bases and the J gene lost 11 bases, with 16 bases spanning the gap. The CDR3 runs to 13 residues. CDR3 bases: TGTGCCAGCAGCTTGGGGGGCCGCCAAGAGCAGTACTTC. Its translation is CASSLGGRQEQYF.

The DNA of the CDR3 is TGTGCCAGCAGACGATTTAACAGGGGAAGCCTCTCTGGAAACACCATATATTTT. Its protein is CASRRFNRGSLSGNTIYF. This rearrangement joins TRBV27 to TRBJ1-3; 7 bases match TRBD1. V was pared by 6 bases and J by 0 bases, with 14 bases of the junction left unmatched. CDR1 and CDR2 (germline): MNHEY, SMNVEV (reference sequence). The CDR3 runs to 18 residues.

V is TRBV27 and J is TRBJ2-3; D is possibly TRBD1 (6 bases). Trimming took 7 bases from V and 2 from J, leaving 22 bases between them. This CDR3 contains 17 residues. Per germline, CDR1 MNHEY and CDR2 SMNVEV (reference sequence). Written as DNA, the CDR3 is TGTGCCAGCAAGAGCCTACAGGGTCGTAAGGCCACAGATACGCAGTATTTT. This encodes CASKSLQGRKATDTQYF.

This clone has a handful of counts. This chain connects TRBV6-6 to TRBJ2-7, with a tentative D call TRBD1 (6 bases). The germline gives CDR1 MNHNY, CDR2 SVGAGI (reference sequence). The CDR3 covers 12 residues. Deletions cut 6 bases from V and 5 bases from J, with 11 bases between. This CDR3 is CASSLRTDEQYF. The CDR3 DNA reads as TGTGCCAGCAGCCTTAGGACAGACGAGCAGTACTTC.

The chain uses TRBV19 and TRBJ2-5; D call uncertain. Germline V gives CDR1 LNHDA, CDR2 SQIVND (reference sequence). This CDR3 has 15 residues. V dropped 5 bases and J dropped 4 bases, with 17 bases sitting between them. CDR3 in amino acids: CASSGVSGARETQYF. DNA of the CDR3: TGTGCCAGTAGTGGTGTTTCAGGAGCCCGAGAGACCCAGTACTTC.